This entry concerns a single TCR beta chain. Its antigen is currently unknown. Measured with immunoSEQ multiplex PCR; TCRdb has only the in-frame clones, and not every one. The top ten hold about 7.8% of the sample, which has roughly 49,000 clones, nearly 95% seen once. These data come from a study of cytomegalovirus exposure and HLA in healthy donors. The study's findings and limits: It was reported that the classifier diagnosed cytomegalovirus status with high specificity and sensitivity in both the original and validation cohorts.

Unmatched junction bases numbered 6, after V lost 8 bases and J lost 6 bases. The CDR3 consists of 12 residues. Looked up from germline, CDR1 is SNHLY and CDR2 is FYNNEI. The TCR was taken from a woman under 30 in good health and CMV-seropositive. The J gene is TRBJ2-7, the V gene TRBV2; 8 bases map to TRBD2. The sequenced sample was PBMCs. CDR3 in amino acids: CASGKREFEQYF. In DNA form, the CDR3 reads TGTGCCAGCGGGAAGCGGGAGTTCGAGCAGTACTTC.